This T cell receptor beta chain was sequenced in a study of type 1 and type 2 diabetes patients. The CDR3 extends over 14 amino acids. V gave up 2 bases and J gave up 5 bases, with 12 bases separating them. Germline CDR1 is MNHNS and CDR2 is SASEGT. PCR was run on genomic DNA. A primer set of 30 forward and 13 reverse primers amplified the CDR3. In TCRdb, the multiplex PCR reads were re-called with MiXCR into one record per CDR3 protein. In the table there are a few hundred thousand distinct CDR3 sequences, approximately 50% of which are singletons. The rearrangement joins TRBV6-1 to TRBJ2-5; D unclear. The source is a man between 18 and 35 years old with type 2 diabetes. Material: peripheral blood mononuclear cells (PBMCs). The CDR3 nucleotides read TGTGCCAGCAGTGAATTTCTTAGCTGGGAGACCCAGTACTTC. Its protein is CASSEFLSWETQYF.